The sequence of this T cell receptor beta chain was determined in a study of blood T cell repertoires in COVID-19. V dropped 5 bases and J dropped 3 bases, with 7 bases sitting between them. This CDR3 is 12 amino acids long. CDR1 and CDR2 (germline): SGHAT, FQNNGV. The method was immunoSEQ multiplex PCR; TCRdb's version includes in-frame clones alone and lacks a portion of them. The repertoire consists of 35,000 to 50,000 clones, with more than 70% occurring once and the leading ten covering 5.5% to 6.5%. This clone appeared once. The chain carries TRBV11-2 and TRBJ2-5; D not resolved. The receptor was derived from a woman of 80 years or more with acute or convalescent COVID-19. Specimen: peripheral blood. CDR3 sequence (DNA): TGTGCCAGCAGCCCCCTAAAAGAGACCCAGTACTTC. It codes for CASSPLKETQYF.